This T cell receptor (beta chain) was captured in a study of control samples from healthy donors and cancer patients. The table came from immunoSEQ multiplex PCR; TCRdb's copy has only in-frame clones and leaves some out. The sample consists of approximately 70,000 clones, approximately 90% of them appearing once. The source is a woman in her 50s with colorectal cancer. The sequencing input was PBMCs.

This CDR3 reads CAISTPDGEKLFF. For the CDR3, the DNA is TGTGCCATCAGTACCCCAGACGGTGAAAAACTGTTTTTT. V usage is TRBV10-3 and J usage is TRBJ1-4; the D is unclear. Germline V gene data show CDR1 as ENHRY and CDR2 as SYGVKD. V dropped 5 bases and J dropped 7 bases, with 11 bases sitting between them. This CDR3 has 13 amino acids.